This T cell receptor beta chain was sequenced for a study of metastatic and nonmetastatic thyroid tumors. TCRdb re-called the PCR reads with MiXCR. The table has 20,000 to 30,000 clones, around a quarter seen once; the top ten hold approximately 6%. This clone showed up many times. Each patient came to thyroid surgery without any prior treatment (of any kind). The receptor comes from a female donor with papillary thyroid cancer or a benign thyroid nodule (not recorded which). Some clones in this sample may be carry-over from other donors' samples. Material: blood.

CDR3 nucleotide sequence: TGTGCCAGCAGCTTTAAAGACAGGATTTACTATGGCTACACCTTC. Translated, it gives CASSFKDRIYYGYTF. The genes are TRBV5-6 and TRBJ1-2; maybe TRBD1 (6 bases). Germline V gene data show CDR1 as SGHDT and CDR2 as YYEEEE. V was shortened by 2 bases and J by 3 bases, with 14 bases between the two germline ends. There are 15 residues in the CDR3.